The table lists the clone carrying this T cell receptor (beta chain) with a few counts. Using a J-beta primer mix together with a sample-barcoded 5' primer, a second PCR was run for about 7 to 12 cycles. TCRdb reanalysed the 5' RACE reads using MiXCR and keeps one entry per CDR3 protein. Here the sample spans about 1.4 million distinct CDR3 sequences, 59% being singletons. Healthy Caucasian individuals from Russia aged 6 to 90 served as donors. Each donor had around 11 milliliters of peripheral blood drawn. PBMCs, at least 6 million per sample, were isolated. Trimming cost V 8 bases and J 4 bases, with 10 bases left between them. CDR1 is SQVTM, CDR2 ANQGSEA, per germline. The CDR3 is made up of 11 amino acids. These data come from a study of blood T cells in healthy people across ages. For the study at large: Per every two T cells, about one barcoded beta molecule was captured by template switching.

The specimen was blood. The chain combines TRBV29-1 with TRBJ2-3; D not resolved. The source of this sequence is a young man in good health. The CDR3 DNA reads TGCAGCTCAAGGACGGCAGATACGCAGTATTTT. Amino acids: CSSRTADTQYF.